The 3 T cell receptor beta chains given below trace back to one sample, sequenced in a study of chemoradiotherapy in HPV16-positive cancers. The method was immunoSEQ multiplex PCR; TCRdb's version includes in-frame clones alone and lacks a portion of them. Among 4,500 to 6,500 clones, 80% to 85% were seen once, and the ten largest hold about two fifths. Sampling was done from a patient who underwent chemoradiotherapy. These receptors were collected from a human donor with HPV-associated anogenital cancer.

V gene TRBV4-1 combines with J gene TRBJ2-5, with a possible D match to TRBD1 (6 bases). The CDR3 is 15 residues long. The germline gives CDR1 MGHRA, CDR2 YSYEKL. Trimming shortened V by 6 bases and J by 2 bases, and 16 bases separated the two germline ends. CDR3 sequence: CASSRTGFGQETQYF. In nucleotides, the CDR3 is TGCGCCAGCAGTCGCACAGGGTTTGGGCAAGAGACCCAGTACTTC.

This clone occurred a few times. This chain connects TRBV6-5 to TRBJ1-2; TRBD1 might be the D (6 bases). This CDR3 has 14 residues. V was shortened by 2 bases and J by 4 bases, with 11 bases between the two germline ends. Germline-derived CDR1 and CDR2 are MNHEY and SVGAGI. The CDR3: CASSYDRGSYGYTF. The CDR3 nucleotides are TGTGCCAGCAGTTACGATAGGGGGTCCTATGGCTACACCTTC.

V gene TRBV7-3 combines with J gene TRBJ2-5; maybe TRBD2 (7 bases). V was cut by 8 bases and J by 1 base, with 17 bases left in between. In germline, CDR1 is SGHTA, CDR2 FQGTGA. The CDR3 has 15 residues. The CDR3 DNA follows: TGTGCCAGCTCTAGGGGGGGACACCCCCAAGAGACCCAGTACTTC. This codes for CASSRGGHPQETQYF.